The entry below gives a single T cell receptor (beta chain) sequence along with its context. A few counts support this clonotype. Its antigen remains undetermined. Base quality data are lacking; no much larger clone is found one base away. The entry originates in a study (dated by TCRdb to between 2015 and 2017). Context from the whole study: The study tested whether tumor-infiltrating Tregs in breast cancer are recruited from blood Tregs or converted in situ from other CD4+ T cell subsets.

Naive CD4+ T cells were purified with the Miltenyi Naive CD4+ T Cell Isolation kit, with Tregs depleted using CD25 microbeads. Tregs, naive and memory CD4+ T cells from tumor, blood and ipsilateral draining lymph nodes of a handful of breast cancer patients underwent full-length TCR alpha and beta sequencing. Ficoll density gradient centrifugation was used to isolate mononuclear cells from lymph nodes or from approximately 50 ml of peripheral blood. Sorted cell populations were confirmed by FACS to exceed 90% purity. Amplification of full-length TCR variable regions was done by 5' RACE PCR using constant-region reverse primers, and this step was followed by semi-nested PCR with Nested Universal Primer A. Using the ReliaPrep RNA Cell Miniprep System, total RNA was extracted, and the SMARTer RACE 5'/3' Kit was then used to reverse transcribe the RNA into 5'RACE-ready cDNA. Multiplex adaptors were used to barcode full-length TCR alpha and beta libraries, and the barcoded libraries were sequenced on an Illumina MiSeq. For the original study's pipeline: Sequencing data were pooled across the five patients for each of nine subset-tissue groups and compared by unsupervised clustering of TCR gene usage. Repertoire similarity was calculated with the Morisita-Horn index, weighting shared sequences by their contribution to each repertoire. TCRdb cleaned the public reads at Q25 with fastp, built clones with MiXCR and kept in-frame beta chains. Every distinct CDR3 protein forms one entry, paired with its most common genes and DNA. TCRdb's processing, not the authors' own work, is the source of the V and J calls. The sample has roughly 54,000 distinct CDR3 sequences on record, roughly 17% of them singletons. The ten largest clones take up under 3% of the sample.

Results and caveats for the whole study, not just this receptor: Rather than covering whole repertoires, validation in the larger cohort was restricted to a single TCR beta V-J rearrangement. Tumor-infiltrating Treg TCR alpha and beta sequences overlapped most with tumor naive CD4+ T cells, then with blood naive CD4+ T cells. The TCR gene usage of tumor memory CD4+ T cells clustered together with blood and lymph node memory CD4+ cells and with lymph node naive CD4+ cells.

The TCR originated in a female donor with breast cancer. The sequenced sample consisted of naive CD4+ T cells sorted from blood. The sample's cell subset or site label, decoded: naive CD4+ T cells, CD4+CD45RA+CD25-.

The CDR3 region has the sequence CASSGFGLAGEQETQYF. The nucleotides read TGTGCCAGCAGTGGGTTCGGACTAGCGGGGGAGCAAGAGACCCAGTACTTC. The rearrangement combines TRBV6-6 with TRBJ2-5; 13 bases in the junction line up with TRBD2. The junction shows trimming of 5 bases on V and 2 bases on J, and the gene matches do not reach 8 bases of it. Taken from the germline V gene (reference sequence), the CDR1 and CDR2 loops are MNHNY and SVGAGI. The CDR3 holds 17 amino acids from the cysteine to the phenylalanine. Only the CDR3 DNA is retained, 51 bases long and in frame from the first base.